This T cell receptor (beta chain) was identified during a study of blood T cell repertoires in COVID-19. Data came from immunoSEQ multiplex PCR; TCRdb stores just in-frame clones and leaves some out. The sample records tens of thousands of clones, 65% to 85% being singletons. The TCR was taken from a woman in her sixties or seventies with acute or convalescent COVID-19. What was sequenced was peripheral blood.

CDR3 DNA: TGTGCTAGTGAACGACTAGCGGGGGACACAGATACGCAGTATTTT. This translates into CASERLAGDTDTQYF. This sequence joins TRBV12-5 and TRBJ2-3; TRBD2 agrees at 12 bases. V was clipped by 7 bases and J by 2 bases; unmatched bases: 4. This CDR3 is 15 amino acids long. The germline V gene has CDR1 LGHNT and CDR2 FRNRAP.